Presented here are 14 T cell receptor beta chains from one specimen sequenced in a study of blood T cells in healthy people across ages. A second PCR of about 6 to 11 cycles used a sample-barcoded 5' primer and a J-beta primer mix. Via MiXCR, TCRdb re-called the 5' RACE reads, giving one row per CDR3 protein. The profile shows roughly 680,000 distinct CDR3 sequences, roughly half of them singletons. Sequencing was done on a sample of blood. Every receptor here comes from a woman older than 75 in good health.

On this clonotype itself: A single base separates this from a much larger clone, so it may be a read error. The genes are TRBV12-3 or TRBV12-4 and TRBJ2-3; tentative D call: TRBD1 (5 bases). The CDR3 runs 16 residues. CDR3 protein: CASSYPLSSGTGTQYF. DNA for the CDR3: TGTGCCAGCAGCTACCCCTTGAGTTCCGGCACAGGTACGCAGTATTTT.

Of note for this clonotype: One junction end does not reproduce the germline sequence, and a read error may be involved. The V and J genes are TRBV28 and TRBJ2-1; no reliable D call. The CDR3 extends over 14 amino acids. The germline V gene encodes CDR1 MDHEN and CDR2 SYDVKM. The CDR3 protein is CASSLSPAYNGQFF. CDR3 nucleotides: TGTGCCAGCAGTTTATCCCCGGCCTACAATGGGCAGTTCTTC.

Notes on this clonotype: With a much larger clone just one base away, this may be a read error. The rearrangement uses TRBV12-3 or TRBV12-4 and TRBJ2-1, with 10 bases aligning to TRBD2. The CDR3 loop spans 15 amino acids. The CDR3 DNA is TGTGCCAGCAGTTCCAGACTAGCGGGCTACAATAAGCAGTTCTTC. Translating it yields CASSSRLAGYNKQFF.

This clonotype was observed once. A much bigger clone sits one base away, suggesting this may be a read error. The chain carries TRBV2 and TRBJ2-7; 7 bases map to TRBD1. This CDR3 region has 12 residues. From germline, CDR1 is SNHLY and CDR2 FYNNEI. Trimming took 8 bases from V and 4 from J; bases not matched to a gene: 5. The CDR3 DNA follows: TGTGCCAGCGCCGGGGACAGATACGAGCAGTACTTC. The encoded protein is CASAGDRYEQYF.

This chain links TRBV29-1 with TRBJ2-1; 9 positions agree with TRBD2. Germline loops: CDR1 SQVTM, CDR2 ANQGSEA. The CDR3 covers 14 residues. CDR3 DNA sequence: TGCAGTAGCCTGTCGGGACTAGCCGACAATGAGCAGTTCTTC. Translating it yields CSSLSGLADNEQFF.

This clonotype showed up many times. This chain uses TRBV3-1 with TRBJ2-5; D uncertain. V lost 1 base and J lost 3, with 6 bases in between. The germline V gene encodes CDR1 LGHDT and CDR2 YNNKEL (reference sequence). There are 13 residues in the CDR3. The CDR3 loop is CASSQGVKETQYF. As DNA, the CDR3 is TGTGCCAGCAGCCAAGGCGTTAAAGAGACCCAGTACTTC.

The genes are TRBV9 and TRBJ2-3; the D gene could be TRBD1 or TRBD2 (5 bases each). Trimming shortened V by 4 bases and J by 5 bases, and 20 bases separated the two germline ends. Per germline, CDR1 SGDLS and CDR2 YYNGEE. The CDR3 totals 16 residues. The DNA for the CDR3 is TGTGCCAGCAGCTCCGGAGGTTGGCAGGGAGTAGATACGCAGTATTTT. As protein: CASSSGGWQGVDTQYF.

To note about this clonotype: An end of the junction differs from the germline gene, which may be a read error. The chain joins TRBV5-1 to TRBJ2-5, with 8 bases lining up with TRBD2. There are 14 residues in the CDR3. CDR1 and CDR2 from the germline V gene are SGHRS and YFSETQ. The CDR3 reads CTSSPGLASETQYF. The CDR3 nucleotides are TGCACCAGCAGCCCCGGACTAGCCAGTGAGACCCAGTACTTC.

Details on this clonotype: Being one base from a much bigger clone, this may be a read error. The V and J genes are TRBV20-1 and TRBJ1-2, with 8 bases fitting TRBD1. The CDR3 spans 14 residues. Germline-derived CDR1 and CDR2 are DFQATT and SNEGSKA (reference sequence). CDR3 residues: CSTSPQGAHDGYTF. CDR3 DNA: TGCAGTACTAGTCCGCAGGGGGCACACGATGGCTACACCTTC.

The chain joins TRBV7-9 to TRBJ2-5, with TRBD2 matching 14 bases. CDR3 size: 15 residues. CDR1 and CDR2 from the germline V gene are SEHNR and FQNEAQ (reference sequence). Trimming took 1 base from V and 12 from J; bases not matched to a gene: 7. This CDR3 reads CASSLVGGLAGAEYF. CDR3 coding DNA: TGTGCCAGCAGCTTAGTTGGGGGACTAGCGGGAGCCGAGTACTTC.

About this clonotype itself: The junction and the germline gene differ at one end; a read error may be behind it. The chain carries TRBV7-2 and TRBJ2-3; 7 positions agree with TRBD2. Germline CDR1 SGHTA, CDR2 FQGNSA. The CDR3 runs to 15 residues. This chain's CDR3 is CASSTGEGRYDMQYF. The CDR3, as DNA: TGTGCCAGCAGCACTGGGGAGGGCCGGTATGATATGCAGTATTTT.

On this clonotype: One end of the junction fails to match germline, which may point to a read error. The genes are TRBV15 and TRBJ2-1, with TRBD2 identical over 7 bases. Germline loops: CDR1 LNHNV, CDR2 YYDKDF (reference sequence). CDR3 length equals 19 residues. The CDR3 sequence: CASSRDQGGSVSSYNEQFF. The DNA for the CDR3 is TGTGCCTCCAGCAGAGATCAGGGCGGGAGCGTTAGCTCCTACAATGAGCAGTTCTTC.

V gene TRBV5-1 combines with J gene TRBJ2-3; the D gene is possibly TRBD2 (5 bases). V was clipped by 4 bases and J by 6 bases, with 12 bases between them. CDR1 and CDR2 from the germline V gene are SGHRS and YFSETQ. The CDR3 spans 13 residues. CDR3 sequence reads: CASSQSPGDTQYF. The CDR3 region has the DNA TGCGCCAGCAGCCAAAGTCCGGGGGATACGCAGTATTTT.

V is TRBV6-6 and J is TRBJ2-3, with 7 bases that match TRBD2. Germline V lookup: CDR1 MNHNY, CDR2 SVGAGI (reference sequence). V lost 3 bases, J lost 2 bases, and 11 bases stayed unmatched. The CDR3 has 17 residues. The CDR3 here is CASSYSLTGGYTDTQYF. DNA for the CDR3: TGTGCCAGCAGTTATTCTTTAACGGGAGGATACACAGATACGCAGTATTTT.